What follows are 27 T cell receptor beta chains derived from one specimen sequenced in a study of CD8+ T cells in alopecia areata. The treatment here: oral pan-JAK inhibitor, 5-10 mg twice daily. Extracted RNA was reverse transcribed into cDNA, the sequencing template. Clones were read by immunoSEQ multiplex PCR, and TCRdb kept only the in-frame ones, dropping some. The sample consists of around 190,000 clones, 45% to 75% of them appearing once. Sequenced material: CD4+ T cells sorted from blood, taken at week 4, from a patient treated with tofacitinib. Receptors were obtained from a human donor with alopecia areata.

V is TRBV29-1 and J is TRBJ2-7, with TRBD1 identical over 9 bases. V was clipped by 6 bases and J by 5 bases; unmatched bases: 8. Germline V gene data show CDR1 as SQVTM and CDR2 as ANQGSEA. CDR3 length equals 13 residues. As DNA, the CDR3 is TGCAGCGTGGGAGGGACAGGGCTTCACGAGCAGTACTTC. This encodes CSVGGTGLHEQYF.

This chain uses TRBV5-1 with TRBJ2-2; D uncertain. Germline CDR1 is SGHRS and CDR2 is YFSETQ. This CDR3 has 15 amino acids. Trimming removed 0 bases from V and 4 bases from J, with 10 bases in between. CDR3 nucleotides: TGCGCCAGCAGCTTGGTCCTTACGGGCACCGGGGAGCTGTTTTTT. It encodes CASSLVLTGTGELFF.

In this sample, this clone turned up many times. This chain connects TRBV11-2 to TRBJ2-3; 8 bases map to TRBD2. J lost 1 base, V lost 6 bases, and 3 bases had no gene match. The CDR3 is made up of 14 amino acids. Germline V lookup: CDR1 SGHAT, CDR2 FQNNGV. CDR3 protein: CASRSGSGTDTQYF. CDR3 in DNA: TGTGCCAGCAGGAGCGGGAGTGGCACAGATACGCAGTATTTT.

The gene calls are TRBV30 and TRBJ2-3; 7 bases agree with TRBD1. Germline assignment: CDR1 GTSNPN and CDR2 SVGIG (reference sequence). The CDR3 is made up of 13 amino acids. Trimming took 8 bases from V and 5 from J; bases not matched to a gene: 10. CDR3 in amino acids: CARGRGRRDTQYF. The CDR3 DNA follows: TGTGCCAGAGGTAGGGGGCGGAGAGATACGCAGTATTTT.

The DNA of the CDR3 is TGCGCCTCCCGACTACTCCAAGAGACCCAGTACTTC. It is translated as CASRLLQETQYF. The chain recombines TRBV5-1 with TRBJ2-5; perhaps TRBD2 as D (5 bases). V was shortened by 10 bases and J by 1 base, with 11 bases between the two germline ends. The CDR3 has 12 residues. The germline V gene encodes CDR1 SGHRS and CDR2 YFSETQ.

This chain joins TRBV19 and TRBJ1-1; D unresolved. V dropped 3 bases and J dropped 6 bases, with 5 bases sitting between them. The CDR3 is made up of 11 amino acids. Germline lookup yields CDR1 LNHDA and CDR2 SQIVND (reference sequence). The CDR3 nucleotides read TGTGCCAGTAGTATCTCCGCTGAAGCTTTCTTT. This sequence encodes CASSISAEAFF. Full variable domain (missing parts from reference TRBV19 and TRBJ1-1): DGGITQSPKYLFRKEGQNVTLSCEQNLNHDAMYWYRQDPGQGLRLIYYSQIVNDFQKGDIAEGYSVSREKKESFPLTVTSAQKNPTAFYLCASSISAEAFFGQGTRLTVV.

This clone occurred once. The chain carries TRBV6-1 and TRBJ2-3; D not resolved. Between the trimmed V and J ends, which lost 6 bases and 0 bases, there was a span of 13 bases. The CDR3 length is 15 residues. Germline lookup yields CDR1 MNHNS and CDR2 SASEGT. The CDR3 DNA reads TGTGCCAGCAGGACCTGGAGCGCAAGCACAGATACGCAGTATTTT. Encoded protein: CASRTWSASTDTQYF.

This clone turned up a few times. The genes are TRBV29-1 and TRBJ2-3; 8 nucleotides line up with TRBD2. Germline loops: CDR1 SQVTM, CDR2 ANQGSEA. Losses at the gene ends were 7 bases for V and 3 bases for J; bases not matched to a gene: 6. CDR3 length: 13 residues. The CDR3 DNA reads as TGCAGCGCGGCGGGACTAGTGACAGATACGCAGTATTTT. Residues: CSAAGLVTDTQYF.

This clone was observed a single time. The CDR3 protein is CASRGRTARKYNEQFF. CDR3 bases: TGTGCCAGCAGGGGGAGGACTGCCCGAAAATACAATGAGCAGTTCTTC. V gene TRBV2 combines with J gene TRBJ2-1, with D possibly being TRBD2 (6 bases). V shed 6 bases and J shed 4 bases, with 19 bases lying between them. The germline gives CDR1 SNHLY, CDR2 FYNNEI. This CDR3 spans 16 amino acids.

This clone showed up just once. J is TRBJ2-5 and V is TRBV7-3; D perhaps matches TRBD2 (7 bases). Looked up from germline, CDR1 is SGHTA and CDR2 is FQGTGA. Trimming cost V 4 bases and J 5 bases, with 20 bases left between them. The CDR3 is 16 amino acids. CDR3 in amino acids: CASSSLGRGPGETQYF. The CDR3 coding sequence is TGTGCCAGCAGCTCGTTAGGGCGGGGGCCAGGGGAGACCCAGTACTTC. Based on the CDR3 plus reference TRBV7-3 and TRBJ2-5, the full variable domain is GAGVSQTPSNKVTEKGKYVELRCDPISGHTALYWYRQSLGQGPEFLIYFQGTGAADDSGLPNDRFFAVRPEGSVSTLKIQRTERGDSAVYLCASSSLGRGPGETQYFGPGTRLLVL.

The chain links TRBV30 to TRBJ2-3, with TRBD2 identical over 10 bases. Germline lookup yields CDR1 GTSNPN and CDR2 SVGIG (reference sequence). V gave up 0 bases and J gave up 3 bases; unmatched junction bases: 9. This CDR3 comprises 17 residues. DNA of the CDR3: TGTGCCTGGAGTGTATTACTAGCGGGAAGGTGGACAGATACGCAGTATTTT. Translating gives CAWSVLLAGRWTDTQYF.

Only a few counts were recorded for this clone. The gene calls are TRBV6-5 and TRBJ1-2, with TRBD1 matching 8 bases. V was pared by 5 bases and J by 4 bases, with 9 bases of the junction left unmatched. CDR3 size: 15 residues. Germline V CDR1 and CDR2: MNHEY, SVGAGI. CDR3 sequence (DNA): TGTGCCAGCAGTCTCAAGGGACAGGTCCTCTATGGCTACACCTTC. This encodes CASSLKGQVLYGYTF.

V and J are TRBV30 and TRBJ1-5; D call uncertain. CDR3 size: 16 residues. Germline-derived CDR1 and CDR2 are GTSNPN and SVGIG (reference sequence). V was cut by 0 bases and J by 0 bases, with 12 bases left in between. The CDR3 DNA sequence: TGTGCCTGGAGTGTACAGCTTCAAGATAGCAATCAGCCCCAGCATTTT. This codes for CAWSVQLQDSNQPQHF.

The chain has TRBV13 and TRBJ2-7, with a possible D match to TRBD2 (6 bases). CDR3 size: 16 residues. CDR1 is PRHDT and CDR2 is FYEKMQ in the germline V gene (reference sequence). The V end lost 3 bases, the J end lost 0 bases, and 15 bases lay between the germline ends. The CDR3 nucleotides read TGTGCCAGCAGCTTGGGAGGCAGGGCAACCTCCTACGAGCAGTACTTC. It codes for CASSLGGRATSYEQYF.

This clone has a handful of counts. The rearrangement joins TRBV29-1 to TRBJ2-1; D is unclear. Germline CDR1 reads SQVTM; CDR2 reads ANQGSEA. Trimming removed 7 bases from V and 6 bases from J, with 19 bases in between. The CDR3 spans 14 residues. CDR3 sequence: CSAHDPSRPNEQFF. The CDR3 nucleotides are TGCAGCGCCCATGACCCTAGTCGCCCCAATGAGCAGTTCTTC.

In the case of this clone: Within the sample, other DNA sequences also encode this same CDR3. The chain joins TRBV30 to TRBJ1-3; D remains unclear. Germline V gives CDR1 GTSNPN, CDR2 SVGIG (reference sequence). The ends were cut back, 4 bases at V and 0 bases at J, with 4 bases in the middle. The CDR3 is made up of 12 amino acids. The CDR3: CAWKSSGNTIYF. The DNA of the CDR3 is TGTGCCTGGAAGAGCTCTGGAAACACCATATATTTT. Full variable domain (outside the CDR3, taken from reference TRBV30 and TRBJ1-3): SQTIHQWPATLVQPVGSPLSLECTVEGTSNPNLYWYRQAAGRGLQLLFYSVGIGQISSEVPQNLSASRPQDRQFILSSKKLLLSDSGFYLCAWKSSGNTIYFGEGSWLTVV.

This clone was observed a handful of times. This chain uses TRBV29-1 with TRBJ1-3, with D unclear. Germline values: CDR1 SQVTM, CDR2 ANQGSEA. V was shortened by 2 bases and J by 0 bases, with 2 bases between the two germline ends. The CDR3 extends over 12 amino acids. The CDR3 here is CSVERSGNTIYF. CDR3 nucleotide sequence: TGCAGCGTTGAACGCTCTGGAAACACCATATATTTT.

V usage is TRBV30 and J usage is TRBJ1-5; D is uncertain. CDR3 length equals 13 residues. With 0 bases removed from V and 7 bases from J, the gap between germline ends came to 10 bases. Germline-derived CDR1 and CDR2 are GTSNPN and SVGIG (reference sequence). For the CDR3, the DNA is TGTGCCTGGAGTGTACGCCCAGAGCAGCCCCAGCATTTT. This encodes CAWSVRPEQPQHF.

The chain's CDR3 is CASSQDMGPTPYEQYF. The CDR3 coding sequence is TGCGCCAGCAGCCAAGATATGGGTCCTACCCCCTACGAGCAGTACTTC. The genes are TRBV4-1 and TRBJ2-7, with unresolved D. This CDR3 is 16 amino acids long. Germline CDR1 reads MGHRA; CDR2 reads YSYEKL. Trimming removed 0 bases from V and 2 bases from J, with 14 bases in between.

The chain recombines TRBV7-9 with TRBJ2-3; 9 positions match TRBD2. The V gene end was trimmed by 5 bases and the J gene end by 2 bases; junction bases not matched to a gene: 5. This CDR3 spans 15 amino acids. The germline V gene encodes CDR1 SEHNR and CDR2 FQNEAQ (reference sequence). The CDR3 region is CASSVLAGFTDTQYF. The DNA of the CDR3 is TGTGCCAGCAGCGTCCTAGCGGGATTCACAGATACGCAGTATTTT. The full variable domain, with the rest looked up from reference TRBV7-9 and TRBJ2-3, is DTGVSQNPRHKITKRGQNVTFRCDPISEHNRLYWYRQTLGQGPEFLTYFQNEAQLEKSRLLSDRFSAERPKGSFSTLEIQRTEQGDSAMYLCASSVLAGFTDTQYFGPGTRLTVL.

The chain employs TRBV30 and TRBJ2-7, with D tentatively TRBD2 (5 bases). V dropped 0 bases and J dropped 11 bases, with 11 bases sitting between them. Germline CDR1 reads GTSNPN; CDR2 reads SVGIG (reference sequence). CDR3 length equals 11 residues. This CDR3 reads CAWSVKGLEYF. The CDR3 bases are TGTGCCTGGAGTGTAAAAGGACTTGAGTACTTC.

The chain carries TRBV7-3 and TRBJ2-7; 7 bases match TRBD2. The CDR3 loop spans 15 amino acids. The V segment lost 0 bases and the J segment 5 bases; nucleotides outside the gene matches: 7. Germline V gene sequence: CDR1 SGHTA, CDR2 FQGTGA. The CDR3 is CASSLTSAGTDEQYF. DNA for the CDR3: TGTGCCAGCAGCTTAACCTCAGCGGGAACAGACGAGCAGTACTTC.

The chain employs TRBV10-3 and TRBJ2-1; D unclear. The CDR3 sequence is 16 residues long. From germline, CDR1 is ENHRY and CDR2 SYGVKD. Trimming removed 0 bases from V and 7 bases from J, with 16 bases in between. In DNA, the CDR3 is TGTGCCATCAGTGAGTCGAGGCAGGATGGGAATAATGAGCAGTTCTTC. Protein: CAISESRQDGNNEQFF.

The V gene is TRBV27, the J gene TRBJ2-2, with D possibly matching TRBD1 (6 bases). V was shortened by 6 bases and J by 4 bases, with 15 bases between the two germline ends. The V gene's germline CDR1 is MNHEY and CDR2 SMNVEV (reference sequence). This CDR3 spans 15 amino acids. The CDR3, as DNA: TGTGCCAGCAGATCCCAGGGGCGCGGCACCGGGGAGCTGTTTTTT. Translation: CASRSQGRGTGELFF.

The chain has TRBV29-1 and TRBJ2-1; 8 bases map to TRBD1. CDR1 SQVTM and CDR2 ANQGSEA come from the germline V gene. The J segment lost 10 bases and the V segment lost 6 bases, leaving 8 bases of the junction unmatched. This CDR3 spans 12 amino acids. CDR3 DNA sequence: TGCAGCGTAGAGACAGGGGTGAGGGAGCAGTTCTTC. Translated, it gives CSVETGVREQFF.

The chain combines TRBV6-6 with TRBJ2-3; D perhaps matches TRBD2 (6 bases). The V end lost 7 bases, the J end lost 1 base, and 15 bases lay between the germline ends. This CDR3 has 15 residues. CDR1 is MNHNY and CDR2 is SVGAGI in the germline V gene (reference sequence). CDR3 bases: TGTGCCAGCATATTCGGCGGGACCCGCACAGATACGCAGTATTTT. Its translation: CASIFGGTRTDTQYF.

This clone was found once. J is TRBJ2-3 and V is TRBV18, with 9 bases lining up with TRBD1. J gave up 3 bases and V 1 base, and 5 bases lay outside the gene matches. Germline V gene lookup returns CDR1 KGHSH and CDR2 LQKENI. This CDR3 spans 16 amino acids. This chain's CDR3 is CASSPRGQGKTDTQYF. The CDR3 DNA sequence: TGTGCCAGCTCACCACGGGGACAGGGAAAAACAGATACGCAGTATTTT.